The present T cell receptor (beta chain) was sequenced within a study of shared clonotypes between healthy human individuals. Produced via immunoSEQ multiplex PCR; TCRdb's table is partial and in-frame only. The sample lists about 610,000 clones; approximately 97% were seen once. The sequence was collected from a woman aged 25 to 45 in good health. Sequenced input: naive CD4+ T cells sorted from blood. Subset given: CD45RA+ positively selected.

CDR3 loop: CASLADLAGVIGANVLTF. The CDR3 DNA is TGTGCCAGCTTGGCGGATTTAGCGGGAGTTATTGGGGCCAACGTCCTGACTTTC. The chain carries TRBV2 and TRBJ2-6, with TRBD2 matching 9 bases. The V and J ends lost 8 bases and 3 bases, in that order; junction bases with no gene match: 14. Germline V lookup: CDR1 SNHLY, CDR2 FYNNEI. This CDR3 contains 18 residues.